This is a list of T cell receptor beta chains from one sample in a study of blood T cells in healthy people across ages. Each CDR3 protein gets one entry after TCRdb re-called the 5' RACE reads with MiXCR. The sample has 1,100,000 or so distinct CDR3 sequences, 45% seen once; the top ten hold 15% to 20%. Sequencing was carried out using blood. These receptors came from a woman in her sixties or seventies in good health. Both conserved end residues are trimmed from each CDR3. Fields, in order: D gene, V gene, J gene, clone size, CDR3 protein. A D gene is named only where the DNA matches it firmly. Rows may omit the clone size; those that give it use once, few, many or a size class.

D gene: TRBD2
V gene: TRBV9
J gene: TRBJ2-3
clone size: few
CDR3 protein: ASSVGGGIRDTQY

D gene: TRBD2
V gene: TRBV20-1
J gene: TRBJ2-3
clone size: -
CDR3 protein: SAPQAQGLYYADTQY

D gene: -
V gene: TRBV7-9
J gene: TRBJ1-2
clone size: -
CDR3 protein: ASRRPSGYGYT

D gene: -
V gene: TRBV15
J gene: TRBJ1-1
clone size: -
CDR3 protein: ATRGEVDTEAF

D gene: -
V gene: TRBV24-1
J gene: TRBJ2-1
clone size: -
CDR3 protein: ATSDPGSGPTYNEQF

D gene: -
V gene: TRBV4-1
J gene: TRBJ1-2
clone size: few
CDR3 protein: ASSQDRSFYT

D gene: TRBD2
V gene: TRBV6-5
J gene: TRBJ2-5
clone size: -
CDR3 protein: ASSYSWLAGVQTQETQY

D gene: TRBD2
V gene: TRBV27
J gene: TRBJ2-7
clone size: many
CDR3 protein: ASSFVAGGSYEQY

D gene: -
V gene: TRBV5-1
J gene: TRBJ1-1
clone size: -
CDR3 protein: ASSLGAGEGYTEAF

D gene: -
V gene: TRBV10-2
J gene: TRBJ2-7
clone size: few
CDR3 protein: ASSMASPNEQY

D gene: TRBD2
V gene: TRBV7-9
J gene: -
clone size: -
CDR3 protein: ASSLDGGRGLTKNIQY

D gene: -
V gene: TRBV24-1
J gene: TRBJ2-1
clone size: few
CDR3 protein: ATSHPGWDEQF

D gene: TRBD2
V gene: TRBV20-1
J gene: TRBJ2-3
clone size: -
CDR3 protein: SARPPSGLAQVGADTQY

D gene: -
V gene: TRBV29-1
J gene: TRBJ2-1
clone size: few
CDR3 protein: SVNSGGLGQQF

D gene: TRBD2
V gene: TRBV27
J gene: TRBJ2-7
clone size: -
CDR3 protein: ASRHSGNEQY

D gene: -
V gene: TRBV5-1
J gene: TRBJ2-7
clone size: -
CDR3 protein: ASSLAPGITLYEQY

D gene: -
V gene: TRBV7-2
J gene: TRBJ2-1
clone size: -
CDR3 protein: ASSLRGGPYNEQF

D gene: TRBD1
V gene: TRBV5-5
J gene: TRBJ2-1
clone size: few
CDR3 protein: ASSKRGTGSYNEQF

D gene: -
V gene: TRBV12-3/TRBV12-4
J gene: TRBJ2-2
clone size: -
CDR3 protein: ASSLEVGGVGGELF

D gene: -
V gene: TRBV7-9
J gene: TRBJ2-1
clone size: -
CDR3 protein: ASSLSASYNEQF

D gene: -
V gene: TRBV4-1
J gene: TRBJ2-1
clone size: -
CDR3 protein: ASSPLFGVGNEQF

D gene: -
V gene: TRBV10-3
J gene: TRBJ2-3
clone size: -
CDR3 protein: AISDGFSRIGDTQY

D gene: TRBD2
V gene: TRBV29-1
J gene: TRBJ2-1
clone size: -
CDR3 protein: SVIHDPAGRQQF

D gene: -
V gene: TRBV6-1
J gene: TRBJ1-2
clone size: -
CDR3 protein: ASKPWGNYGYT

D gene: -
V gene: TRBV20-1
J gene: TRBJ1-2
clone size: few
CDR3 protein: SARDPLGNNYGYT